This entry lists 30 T cell receptor beta chains sequenced from one sample in a study of blood T cell repertoires in COVID-19. Produced via immunoSEQ multiplex PCR; TCRdb's table is partial and in-frame only. The sample holds approximately 200,000 clones, around nine tenths seen once. Sequencing input: peripheral blood. These receptor sequences come from a woman aged 55 to 70 with acute or convalescent COVID-19.

This chain joins TRBV7-2 and TRBJ2-7, with 13 bases that match TRBD2. The CDR3 is 14 amino acids. V shed 6 bases, J shed 4 bases, and the junction held 3 bases outside the gene matches. Per the germline V gene, CDR1 is SGHTA and CDR2 is FQGNSA. CDR3 DNA sequence: TGTGCCAGCAGACTAGCGGGGGGGCCATACGAGCAGTACTTC. Its translation is CASRLAGGPYEQYF.

The rearrangement links TRBV29-1 to TRBJ2-7; 11 bases align to TRBD1. CDR1 is SQVTM, CDR2 ANQGSEA, per germline. This CDR3 comprises 15 residues. The V and J ends lost 7 bases and 3 bases, in that order; junction bases with no gene match: 11. This CDR3 is CSANHGTGGNYEQYF. The DNA of the CDR3 is TGCAGCGCCAATCACGGGACAGGGGGGAACTACGAGCAGTACTTC.

The chain links TRBV7-2 to TRBJ1-3; possibly TRBD1 for D (6 bases). Germline-derived CDR1 and CDR2 are SGHTA and FQGNSA. CDR3 length: 15 amino acids. Trimming shortened V by 1 base and J by 0 bases, and 7 bases separated the two germline ends. The CDR3 here is CASSLDRVSGNTIYF. The CDR3 DNA reads TGTGCCAGCAGCTTAGACAGGGTCTCTGGAAACACCATATATTTT.

Here the CDR3 reads CASSLARGYTEAFF. CDR3 sequence (DNA): TGTGCCAGCAGCTTGGCAAGGGGCTACACTGAAGCTTTCTTT. The gene calls are TRBV5-6 and TRBJ1-1; TRBD1 might be the D (5 bases). Germline V CDR1 and CDR2: SGHDT, YYEEEE. V lost 0 bases and J 3 bases, leaving 9 bases between the germline ends. This CDR3 region has 14 residues.

CDR3 loop: CASSPIRATNEKLFF. In nucleotides, the CDR3 is TGTGCCAGCAGTCCAATCAGGGCTACTAATGAAAAACTGTTTTTT. The J gene is TRBJ1-4, the V gene TRBV28; perhaps TRBD1 as D (5 bases). The V gene's germline CDR1 is MDHEN and CDR2 SYDVKM. V was pared by 5 bases and J by 2 bases, with 12 bases between. This CDR3 contains 15 residues. Drawing the rest from reference TRBV28 and TRBJ1-4, the complete variable domain is DVKVTQSSRYLVKRTGEKVFLECVQDMDHENMFWYRQDPGLGLRLIYFSYDVKMKEKGDIPEGYSVSREKKERFSLILESASTNQTSMYLCASSPIRATNEKLFFGSGTQLSVL.

J is TRBJ1-4 and V is TRBV28; 10 bases agree with TRBD1. This CDR3 is built from 14 residues. Germline trimming cut 8 bases from V and 7 bases from J; bases unmatched to any gene: 7. Germline lookup yields CDR1 MDHEN and CDR2 SYDVKM. As DNA, the CDR3 is TGTGCCAGCCGGGGGGACAGGGGAGTTGAAAAACTGTTTTTT. Translated: CASRGDRGVEKLFF.

The CDR3 bases are TGTGCCAGTTCTGGGACAGGGGGCAGAACTGAAGCTTTCTTT. Its translation: CASSGTGGRTEAFF. The chain uses TRBV2 and TRBJ1-1; 12 positions agree with TRBD1. The CDR3 spans 14 residues. Losses at the gene ends were 9 bases for V and 5 bases for J; bases not matched to a gene: 7. Germline assignment: CDR1 SNHLY and CDR2 FYNNEI.

The gene calls are TRBV12-3 or TRBV12-4 and TRBJ1-5, with D unresolved. This CDR3 spans 11 amino acids. The germline V and J ends were trimmed by 4 bases and 7 bases, with 5 bases remaining between them. The CDR3 DNA reads TGTGCCAGCAGTTCCGGGCAGCCCCAGCATTTT. Translated, it gives CASSSGQPQHF.

This chain uses TRBV7-9 with TRBJ2-6; no definite D call. With 3 bases removed from V and 0 bases from J, the gap between germline ends came to 6 bases. CDR1 and CDR2 from the germline V gene are SEHNR and FQNEAQ (reference sequence). There are 15 residues in the CDR3. The CDR3 DNA is TGTGCCAGCAGCTTCGGTCCCTCTGGGGCCAACGTCCTGACTTTC. Its protein is CASSFGPSGANVLTF. Complete variable domain (other parts from reference TRBV7-9 and TRBJ2-6): DTGVSQNPRHKITKRGQNVTFRCDPISEHNRLYWYRQTLGQGPEFLTYFQNEAQLEKSRLLSDRFSAERPKGSFSTLEIQRTEQGDSAMYLCASSFGPSGANVLTFGAGSRLTVL.

This chain uses TRBV3-1 (or the pseudogene TRBV3-2) with TRBJ2-1; TRBD2 matches 15 bases. This CDR3 has 16 amino acids. CDR1 LGHDT and CDR2 YNNKEL come from the germline V gene (reference sequence). Losses at the gene ends were 4 bases for V and 10 bases for J; bases not matched to a gene: 8. CDR3 region: CASSPGLAGGPREQFF. The CDR3 DNA follows: TGTGCCAGCAGCCCCGGACTAGCGGGAGGGCCTCGGGAGCAGTTCTTC.

The V call is TRBV2, the J call TRBJ1-1; perhaps TRBD1 as D (6 bases). Trimming pared 11 bases from V and 8 bases from J, leaving 12 bases between. The CDR3 sequence is 10 residues long. Germline CDR1 and CDR2: SNHLY and FYNNEI. The CDR3 here is CAAGQSEAFF. In DNA, the CDR3 is TGTGCCGCCGGACAGAGCGAAGCTTTCTTT.

Of note for this clone: One end of the junction fails to match germline, which may point to a read error. This chain uses TRBV7-2 with TRBJ1-3, with 8 bases that match TRBD1. Looked up from germline, CDR1 is SGHTA and CDR2 is FQGNSA. The CDR3 covers 17 residues. CDR3 sequence (DNA): TGTGCCAGCAGCTTATTGACAGGGGTGACCTCTGGAAACATCATATATTTT. Its protein product is CASSLLTGVTSGNIIYF.

This chain connects TRBV7-2 to TRBJ1-5, with a tentative D call TRBD1 (6 bases). Trimming took off 4 bases at V and 3 bases at J, with 13 bases between the two ends. Germline CDR1 is SGHTA and CDR2 is FQGNSA. The CDR3 has 15 residues. DNA for the CDR3: TGTGCCAGCAGCTCGGCGACAGGCTACAATCAGCCCCAGCATTTT. This sequence encodes CASSSATGYNQPQHF.

This clone showed up just a few times. The chain links TRBV7-9 to TRBJ1-2; 8 bases are a match to TRBD1. This CDR3 spans 14 amino acids. Germline loops: CDR1 SEHNR, CDR2 FQNEAQ (reference sequence). J was trimmed by 8 bases and V by 5 bases; bases with no gene match: 10. This chain's CDR3 is CASSADRGAEGYTF. The CDR3 DNA is TGTGCCAGCAGCGCCGACAGGGGAGCGGAGGGCTACACCTTC.

This clone was counted only a few times. The rearrangement joins TRBV11-2 to TRBJ2-3, with 7 nucleotides matching TRBD2. This CDR3 has 15 amino acids. The junction had 19 bases not matched to a gene; V was cut back by 9 bases and J by 10 bases. Germline V lookup: CDR1 SGHAT, CDR2 FQNNGV. The CDR3 reads CARARGLAARQAQYF. The DNA for the CDR3 is TGTGCCAGAGCTCGGGGTCTAGCGGCCCGGCAGGCGCAGTATTTT. The complete variable domain, with remaining parts taken from reference TRBV11-2 and TRBJ2-3, reads EAGVAQSPRYKIIEKRQSVAFWCNPISGHATLYWYQQILGQGPKLLIQFQNNGVVDDSQLPKDRFSAERLKGVDSTLKIQPAKLEDSAVYLCARARGLAARQAQYFGPGTRLTVL.

V and J are TRBV27 and TRBJ2-2, with 8 bases aligning to TRBD1. V was clipped by 2 bases and J by 5 bases; unmatched bases: 7. This CDR3 region has 16 residues. Per the germline V gene, CDR1 is MNHEY and CDR2 is SMNVEV (reference sequence). In DNA form, the CDR3 reads TGTGCCAGCAGTTTACGGGCAGGGGGCGGGACCGGGGAGCTGTTTTTT. It translates to CASSLRAGGGTGELFF.

The V call is TRBV18, the J call TRBJ1-2; 9 nucleotides agree with TRBD1. Germline V gives CDR1 KGHSH, CDR2 LQKENI. The CDR3 totals 13 residues. V was pared by 8 bases and J by 6 bases, with 7 bases of the junction left unmatched. The CDR3 loop reads CASLRDREDGYTF. The CDR3 DNA reads as TGTGCCAGCCTAAGGGACAGGGAAGATGGCTACACCTTC. Drawing the rest from reference TRBV18 and TRBJ1-2, the complete variable domain is NAGVMQNPRHLVRRRGQEARLRCSPMKGHSHVYWYRQLPEEGLKFMVYLQKENIIDESGMPKERFSAEFPKEGPSILRIQQVVRGDSAAYFCASLRDREDGYTFGSGTRLTVV.

This chain links TRBV7-8 with TRBJ1-5; D is perhaps TRBD1 (5 bases). V was shortened by 1 base and J by 5 bases, with 9 bases between the two germline ends. This CDR3 region has 14 residues. Germline CDR1 is SGHVS and CDR2 is FQNEAQ. CDR3 region: CASSLDRGYQPQHF. The CDR3 DNA is TGTGCCAGCAGCTTAGATAGGGGATATCAGCCCCAGCATTTT.

As DNA, the CDR3 is TGCGCCAGCAGTGAGGTGGGAGGGCCGGATACGCAGTATTTT. Its translation: CASSEVGGPDTQYF. V usage is TRBV10-1 and J usage is TRBJ2-3, with 7 bases matching TRBD2. The CDR3 covers 14 residues. V trimming: 2 bases; J trimming: 6 bases; junction bases outside the gene matches: 5. Per germline, CDR1 WNHNN and CDR2 SYGVQD (reference sequence).

The V gene is TRBV7-8, the J gene TRBJ2-7; 12 bases match TRBD2. This CDR3 is built from 15 residues. From germline, CDR1 is SGHVS and CDR2 FQNEAQ. Germline trimming cut 5 bases from V and 2 bases from J; bases unmatched to any gene: 4. The CDR3 nucleotides are TGTGCCAGCAGCGGGCGACTAGCGGGAGCCTACGAGCAGTACTTC. Its translation is CASSGRLAGAYEQYF.

This clone showed up just a few times. V gene TRBV6-5 combines with J gene TRBJ1-4; 7 bases map to TRBD1. V dropped 6 bases and J dropped 7; count of bases not matched to a gene: 11. The V gene's germline CDR1 is MNHEY and CDR2 SVGAGI. This CDR3 region has 15 residues. The CDR3 is CASRAAGTAREKLFF. The CDR3 coding sequence is TGTGCCAGCAGGGCCGCCGGGACAGCTCGTGAAAAACTGTTTTTT.

V gene TRBV24-1 combines with J gene TRBJ1-2, with a tentative D call TRBD1 (5 bases). The CDR3 covers 16 residues. The germline V and J ends were trimmed by 4 bases and 3 bases, with 17 bases remaining between them. Germline-derived CDR1 and CDR2 are KGHDR and SFDVKD. The DNA for the CDR3 is TGTGCCACCAGTGACCCCTCCGGGGGAGGGGACTATGGCTACACCTTC. Translation: CATSDPSGGGDYGYTF.

The V call is TRBV15, the J call TRBJ2-7; 10 positions match TRBD1. The CDR3 contains 17 residues. CDR1 LNHNV and CDR2 YYDKDF come from the germline V gene (reference sequence). Germline trimming cut 0 bases from V and 3 bases from J; bases unmatched to any gene: 8. Here the CDR3 DNA reads TGTGCCACCAGCAGAGAGAAGACAGGGGGCCTGAGCTACGAGCAGTACTTC. It codes for CATSREKTGGLSYEQYF.

This clone was detected only once. The chain couples TRBV10-3 to TRBJ2-5; 10 nucleotides match TRBD2. CDR3 length: 17 amino acids. The germline gives CDR1 ENHRY, CDR2 SYGVKD. Trimming at V came to 0 bases and at J to 4 bases, leaving 8 bases not matched to a gene. CDR3 region: CAISESGASGSGETQYF. CDR3 DNA sequence: TGTGCCATCAGTGAGTCGGGGGCTAGCGGGAGTGGAGAGACCCAGTACTTC.

V usage is TRBV30 and J usage is TRBJ2-3; possible D gene TRBD2, 7 bases. The CDR3 is made up of 14 amino acids. Looked up from germline, CDR1 is GTSNPN and CDR2 is SVGIG (reference sequence). Trimming left V 8 bases short and J 10 bases short, with 25 bases between. The CDR3 loop reads CARTQGGAGIAQYF. CDR3 DNA sequence: TGTGCCCGGACCCAAGGGGGGGCGGGGATCGCGCAGTATTTT.

The chain recombines TRBV5-6 with TRBJ1-6, with TRBD1 as a possible D gene (6 bases). Between the trimmed V and J ends, which lost 0 bases and 8 bases, there was a span of 12 bases. The CDR3 spans 15 residues. CDR1 is SGHDT and CDR2 is YYEEEE in the germline V gene. This chain's CDR3 is CASSLDPSGDSPLHF. DNA of the CDR3: TGTGCCAGCAGCTTGGACCCGTCAGGGGATTCACCCCTCCACTTT.

The chain carries TRBV3-1 (or the pseudogene TRBV3-2) and TRBJ2-7; D gene unclear. V was pared by 0 bases and J by 2 bases, with 11 bases between. This CDR3 is 15 amino acids long. CDR1 and CDR2 from the germline V gene are LGHDT and YNNKEL (reference sequence). This chain's CDR3 is CASSQDLSLAYEQYF. CDR3 DNA: TGTGCCAGCAGCCAAGATCTTAGTCTCGCCTACGAGCAGTACTTC.

This rearrangement joins TRBV7-2 to TRBJ2-5, with D possibly matching TRBD1 (6 bases). The CDR3 consists of 14 residues. The ends were cut back, 2 bases at V and 7 bases at J, with 14 bases in the middle. The germline CDR1 and CDR2 sequences are SGHTA and FQGNSA. In nucleotides, the CDR3 is TGTGCCAGCAGCTTACGGCAGGGGAGTCGGACCCAGTACTTC. It translates to CASSLRQGSRTQYF.

V is TRBV2 and J is TRBJ1-1; D is unclear. Trimming cost V 3 bases and J 6 bases, with 2 bases left between them. The CDR3 covers 10 residues. Germline CDR1 reads SNHLY; CDR2 reads FYNNEI. DNA of the CDR3: TGTGCCAGCAGTGACGCTGAAGCTTTCTTT. Translating it yields CASSDAEAFF.

V usage is TRBV7-9 and J usage is TRBJ2-7; 13 nucleotides align to TRBD2. Germline V gives CDR1 SEHNR, CDR2 FQNEAQ (reference sequence). V shed 1 base and J 5 bases; nucleotides not matched to a gene: 8. This CDR3 has 17 amino acids. CDR3 sequence: CASSLVGGLAGANEQYF. The CDR3 DNA reads TGTGCCAGCAGCTTAGTTGGAGGACTAGCGGGAGCAAACGAGCAGTACTTC.